The 26 T cell receptor beta chains below were found in one sample sequenced in a study of blood T cell repertoires in COVID-19. Clones were sequenced by immunoSEQ multiplex PCR, and TCRdb holds only the in-frame ones, with some missing. The sample records 450,000 to 500,000 clones, approximately 83% being singletons. The sequenced sample was peripheral blood. The receptors here all came from a human donor in a cohort sampled during active COVID-19.

This chain links TRBV6-6 with TRBJ2-1; TRBD1 agrees at 12 bases. With V trimmed by 6 bases and J by 9 bases, 9 bases remained unmatched. Germline V gene sequence: CDR1 MNHNY, CDR2 SVGAGI (reference sequence). This CDR3 has 15 residues. The CDR3 spells CASRHTGQGAVEQFF. The DNA of the CDR3 is TGTGCCAGCAGGCACACGGGACAGGGGGCTGTTGAGCAGTTCTTC.

There are a few counts of this clone. The J gene is TRBJ2-1, the V gene TRBV9; 9 nucleotides match TRBD2. Germline lookup yields CDR1 SGDLS and CDR2 YYNGEE. CDR3 length: 16 residues. Trimming cost V 3 bases and J 0 bases; bases outside gene matches: 4. Here the CDR3 reads CASSARLAASYNEQFF. The CDR3, as DNA: TGTGCCAGCAGCGCCCGACTAGCGGCCTCCTACAATGAGCAGTTCTTC.

The chain joins TRBV6-2 or TRBV6-3 to TRBJ2-7; 12 bases align to TRBD2. The CDR3 totals 16 residues. The germline V gene has CDR1 MNHEY and CDR2 SVGEGT. The trim removed 1 base at V and 3 bases at J, leaving 4 bases unmatched. This CDR3 is CASSYFRTSGIYEQYF. The CDR3 DNA reads TGTGCCAGCAGTTACTTCAGGACTAGCGGGATCTACGAGCAGTACTTC.

The chain has TRBV4-2 and TRBJ2-1; possible D gene TRBD2, 5 bases. The CDR3 is made up of 15 amino acids. Trimming removed 0 bases at V and 8 bases at J, with 14 bases between. Germline assignment: CDR1 LGHNA and CDR2 YNFKEQ. Written as DNA, the CDR3 is TGTGCCAGCAGCCAAGATGGGCAGACGAGGGATGAGCAGTTCTTC. This sequence encodes CASSQDGQTRDEQFF.

V is TRBV27 and J is TRBJ2-2, with 9 positions matching TRBD2. The germline V gene has CDR1 MNHEY and CDR2 SMNVEV (reference sequence). The CDR3 loop spans 17 amino acids. V was pared by 5 bases and J by 5 bases, with 12 bases of the junction left unmatched. This CDR3 is CASSLPSGTSTTGELFF. The CDR3 bases are TGTGCCAGCAGTCTCCCTTCCGGGACTAGCACGACCGGGGAGCTGTTTTTT.

In this sample, this clone turned up a few times. This rearrangement joins TRBV6-5 to TRBJ1-1; D unclear. Germline V lookup: CDR1 MNHEY, CDR2 SVGAGI. This CDR3 is 14 amino acids long. V was trimmed by 10 bases and J by 4 bases, leaving 19 bases between them. Here the CDR3 reads CATQTGSFPTEAFF. The CDR3 DNA is TGTGCCACCCAAACCGGGTCCTTCCCCACTGAAGCTTTCTTT.

This clone has only one observation. The rearrangement joins TRBV7-3 to TRBJ1-5; no definite D call. Germline lookup yields CDR1 SGHTA and CDR2 FQGTGA. The CDR3 totals 13 residues. V was clipped by 5 bases and J by 3 bases, with 8 bases between them. Here the CDR3 DNA reads TGTGCCAGCAGCCCCCGGGACAATCAGCCCCAGCATTTT. This gives the protein CASSPRDNQPQHF. The variable domain in full, completed from reference TRBV7-3 and TRBJ1-5, reads GAGVSQTPSNKVTEKGKYVELRCDPISGHTALYWYRQSLGQGPEFLIYFQGTGAADDSGLPNDRFFAVRPEGSVSTLKIQRTERGDSAVYLCASSPRDNQPQHFGDGTRLSIL.

This chain connects TRBV7-8 to TRBJ1-1, with 11 bases identical to TRBD1. In germline, CDR1 is SGHVS, CDR2 FQNEAQ. This CDR3 has 15 residues. Losses at the gene ends were 3 bases for V and 5 bases for J; bases not matched to a gene: 5. CDR3 loop: CASSFSGQGDTEAFF. The CDR3 nucleotides read TGTGCCAGCAGCTTTTCGGGACAGGGGGATACTGAAGCTTTCTTT.

The genes are TRBV10-1 and TRBJ2-3; 7 nucleotides match TRBD2. After removal of 3 bases from V and 2 bases from J, the junction contained 5 bases not matched to a gene. CDR1 WNHNN and CDR2 SYGVQD come from the germline V gene (reference sequence). The CDR3 totals 15 residues. Here the CDR3 DNA reads TGCGCCAGCAGTGACCCTAGCGGCCACACAGATACGCAGTATTTT. Translation: CASSDPSGHTDTQYF.

The chain employs TRBV28 and TRBJ1-2; D uncertain. V shed 3 bases and J shed 8 bases, with 7 bases lying between them. This CDR3 region has 11 residues. Germline V gene sequence: CDR1 MDHEN, CDR2 SYDVKM. The DNA for the CDR3 is TGTGCCAGCAGTTTCACTAGCGGCTACACCTTC. It encodes CASSFTSGYTF.

The CDR3 region has the DNA TGTGCCAGCAGTTTAGGCGGGGGCCCCGGGGGCGGCTACACCTTC. Protein sequence: CASSLGGGPGGGYTF. The V call is TRBV27, the J call TRBJ1-2, with D maybe TRBD1 (6 bases). Germline assignment: CDR1 MNHEY and CDR2 SMNVEV (reference sequence). CDR3 length: 15 residues. The V and J ends lost 2 bases and 8 bases respectively, with 18 bases between them.

This sequence joins TRBV5-4 and TRBJ1-4, with a weak D call TRBD1 (5 bases). Deletions cut 4 bases from V and 6 bases from J, with 16 bases between. The germline V gene has CDR1 SGHNT and CDR2 YYREEE (reference sequence). This CDR3 is 15 amino acids long. In DNA form, the CDR3 reads TGTGCCAGCAGCCTGGAGGTGGGGCAGGATGAAAAACTGTTTTTT. It specifies CASSLEVGQDEKLFF.

The rearrangement links TRBV5-1 to TRBJ2-1; 7 nucleotides line up with TRBD1. Germline V CDR1 and CDR2: SGHRS, YFSETQ. The CDR3 has 15 residues. V shed 4 bases, J shed 5 bases, and the junction held 9 bases outside the gene matches. The CDR3 DNA follows: TGCGCCAGCAGCAGGGAGACAGGGACCAACAATGAGCAGTTCTTC. Encoded protein: CASSRETGTNNEQFF.

The J gene is TRBJ2-7, the V gene TRBV3-1 (or the pseudogene TRBV3-2); 14 nucleotides line up with TRBD2. Trimming removed 4 bases from V and 6 bases from J; junction bases left unmatched: 8. CDR1 LGHDT and CDR2 YNNKEL come from the germline V gene (reference sequence). The CDR3 sequence is 16 residues long. The CDR3: CASSPLSGLAGGEQYF. The CDR3 region has the DNA TGTGCCAGCAGCCCTTTAAGTGGACTAGCGGGAGGCGAGCAGTACTTC.

The V gene is TRBV7-8, the J gene TRBJ1-2; D is possibly TRBD1 (5 bases). Germline CDR1 SGHVS, CDR2 FQNEAQ. CDR3 length equals 14 residues. Trimming removed 2 bases from V and 8 bases from J, with 15 bases in between. The CDR3 protein is CASSLRRQGGGYTF. The DNA for the CDR3 is TGTGCCAGCAGCTTAAGGCGGCAGGGAGGAGGCTACACCTTC.

The rearrangement uses TRBV4-1 and TRBJ2-3; D unresolved. The CDR3 runs 15 residues. Germline V gene lookup returns CDR1 MGHRA and CDR2 YSYEKL. Trimming removed 0 bases at V and 1 base at J, with 8 bases between. The CDR3 region has the DNA TGCGCCAGCAGCCAAGATTCAGAAGGCACAGATACGCAGTATTTT. This encodes CASSQDSEGTDTQYF.

The chain employs TRBV30 and TRBJ2-6, with D unresolved. This CDR3 is 15 amino acids long. Germline CDR1 and CDR2: GTSNPN and SVGIG (reference sequence). Trimming pared 3 bases from V and 0 bases from J, leaving 9 bases between. CDR3 loop: CAWRQFPSGANVLTF. The CDR3 nucleotides read TGTGCCTGGAGACAGTTCCCCTCTGGGGCCAACGTCCTGACTTTC.

V is TRBV7-3 and J is TRBJ2-7; TRBD2 matches 7 bases. The V and J ends lost 5 bases and 2 bases, in that order; junction bases with no gene match: 12. Germline values: CDR1 SGHTA, CDR2 FQGTGA. The CDR3 is 16 residues long. CDR3 loop: CASSLRAGVRAYEQYF. DNA of the CDR3: TGTGCCAGCAGCCTCCGGGCGGGAGTAAGGGCCTACGAGCAGTACTTC.

The gene calls are TRBV19 and TRBJ2-3; D gene uncertain. CDR1 and CDR2 (germline): LNHDA, SQIVND (reference sequence). The CDR3 covers 15 residues. With 6 bases removed from V and 3 bases from J, the gap between germline ends came to 16 bases. CDR3 nucleotide sequence: TGTGCCAGTAGGGGTTATAGAGGCAGAACAGATACGCAGTATTTT. It is translated as CASRGYRGRTDTQYF.

The chain has TRBV10-3 and TRBJ2-7; 13 bases fit TRBD2. There are 14 residues in the CDR3. Germline V gives CDR1 ENHRY, CDR2 SYGVKD. V lost 6 bases to trimming and J lost 6 bases; unmatched junction nucleotides: 5. The CDR3 is CAIRSGTSGIEQYF. The CDR3 DNA is TGTGCCATCAGGTCCGGGACTAGCGGGATCGAGCAGTACTTC.

J is TRBJ2-1 and V is TRBV6-1; 7 bases match TRBD2. The V gene's germline CDR1 is MNHNS and CDR2 SASEGT. CDR3 size: 15 residues. V lost 1 base and J lost 4; bases outside the gene matches: 4. The CDR3 spells CASSEVSGGYNEQFF. The CDR3 DNA follows: TGTGCCAGCAGTGAAGTGTCGGGAGGTTACAATGAGCAGTTCTTC.

This sequence joins TRBV4-2 and TRBJ2-2, with D possibly being TRBD2 (5 bases). The V gene lost 0 bases and the J gene lost 5 bases, with 13 bases spanning the gap. Per the germline V gene, CDR1 is LGHNA and CDR2 is YNFKEQ. The CDR3 loop spans 16 amino acids. The CDR3 nucleotides read TGTGCCAGCAGCCAAGATCCAGTTACGGGGACCGGGGAGCTGTTTTTT. It codes for CASSQDPVTGTGELFF.

This clone has only a few counts. V and J are TRBV5-4 and TRBJ2-7; 10 bases align to TRBD2. The CDR3 has 16 residues. From germline, CDR1 is SGHNT and CDR2 YYREEE (reference sequence). J was trimmed by 2 bases and V by 2 bases; bases with no gene match: 7. In DNA form, the CDR3 reads TGTGCCAGCAGCTTATCCACTAGCGGGGTTCCCTACGAGCAGTACTTC. It codes for CASSLSTSGVPYEQYF.

As DNA, the CDR3 is TGTGCCTGGACTTGGGACAGGGGGCCAGGGCGGACTGAAGCTTTCTTT. Its translation: CAWTWDRGPGRTEAFF. The chain carries TRBV30 and TRBJ1-1; TRBD1 matches at 12 bases. From germline, CDR1 is GTSNPN and CDR2 SVGIG (reference sequence). V shed 4 bases and J 5 bases; nucleotides not matched to a gene: 11. CDR3 size: 16 residues.

The chain has TRBV11-2 and TRBJ2-1, with TRBD1 matching over 9 bases. CDR1 is SGHAT and CDR2 is FQNNGV in the germline V gene. The junction had 2 bases not matched to a gene; V was cut back by 1 base and J by 7 bases. The CDR3 is 14 residues long. CDR3 nucleotide sequence: TGTGCCAGCAGCTTAGCACAGGGGGCTAATGAGCAGTTCTTC. Its protein is CASSLAQGANEQFF.

The gene calls are TRBV5-1 and TRBJ2-3; D is unresolved. Trimming took off 4 bases at V and 5 bases at J, with 14 bases between the two ends. The CDR3 length is 14 residues. Germline CDR1 reads SGHRS; CDR2 reads YFSETQ. Here the CDR3 DNA reads TGCGCCAGCAGCCCCCGGGTCGTCGGAGATACGCAGTATTTT. Its translation: CASSPRVVGDTQYF.